These 11 T cell receptor beta chains were sequenced from one sample in a study of blood T cell repertoires in COVID-19. Data came from immunoSEQ multiplex PCR; TCRdb stores just in-frame clones and leaves some out. Here the sample spans about 160,000 clones, less than 85% being singletons. The specimen was peripheral blood. Source of these receptors: a woman in her thirties or forties with COVID-19, enrolled during active disease.

J is TRBJ2-1 and V is TRBV15; 7 nucleotides match TRBD1. Germline loops: CDR1 LNHNV, CDR2 YYDKDF (reference sequence). The CDR3 length is 15 residues. V shed 1 base, J shed 1 base, and the junction held 1 base outside the gene matches. The CDR3 reads CATSRGDSSYNEQFF. CDR3 nucleotide sequence: TGTGCCACCAGCAGAGGGGACAGTTCCTACAATGAGCAGTTCTTC.

This sequence joins TRBV7-9 and TRBJ2-5; 8 bases fit TRBD2. Germline CDR1 SEHNR, CDR2 FQNEAQ (reference sequence). The CDR3 is 16 residues long. Germline trimming cut 3 bases from V and 1 base from J; bases unmatched to any gene: 7. CDR3 DNA sequence: TGTGCCAGCAGCTTGTCTTTGCGGGGGGTCCAAGAGACCCAGTACTTC. Residues: CASSLSLRGVQETQYF.

The table lists this clone with many counts. The chain joins TRBV19 to TRBJ2-1; 8 nucleotides match TRBD1. The trim removed 6 bases at V and 9 bases at J, leaving 13 bases unmatched. The CDR3 is 15 amino acids. Germline V gene sequence: CDR1 LNHDA, CDR2 SQIVND (reference sequence). The CDR3 coding sequence is TGTGCCAGTAGACTGGGGGAGACAGGGGTCGGTGAGCAGTTCTTC. Protein sequence: CASRLGETGVGEQFF.

This clone was counted a single time. The CDR3 here is CASSLNGAPQHF. CDR3 sequence (DNA): TGTGCCAGCAGTTTGAACGGAGCGCCCCAGCATTTT. This chain connects TRBV27 to TRBJ1-5; D call uncertain. The CDR3 is 12 amino acids. Germline assignment: CDR1 MNHEY and CDR2 SMNVEV (reference sequence). Trimming left V 3 bases short and J 9 bases short, with 9 bases between.

The rearrangement links TRBV6-5 to TRBJ2-6; possible D gene TRBD1, 6 bases. Trimming cost V 7 bases and J 0 bases, with 10 bases left between them. This CDR3 comprises 15 residues. Germline CDR1 is MNHEY and CDR2 is SVGAGI. CDR3 sequence (DNA): TGTGCCAGCACTACAGGGACCTCTGGGGCCAACGTCCTGACTTTC. Translating gives CASTTGTSGANVLTF.

With regard to this clone: At one end the junction does not follow the germline gene, possibly because of a read error. The chain couples TRBV19 to TRBJ1-5, with D perhaps TRBD1 (5 bases). The CDR3 is 15 residues long. Germline CDR1 and CDR2: LNHDA and SQIVND (reference sequence). The CDR3 coding sequence is TGTGCCAGCAGTAGGTCGACAGCGAGCAATCAGCCCCAGCATTTT. Residues: CASSRSTASNQPQHF.

J is TRBJ1-3 and V is TRBV3-1 (or the pseudogene TRBV3-2); no clear D. This CDR3 has 16 amino acids. The germline V gene has CDR1 LGHDT and CDR2 YNNKEL (reference sequence). Deletions cut 4 bases from V and 0 bases from J, with 13 bases between. In nucleotides, the CDR3 is TGTGCCAGCAGCCCAGACCAAACTACCTCTGGAAACACCATATATTTT. Its translation is CASSPDQTTSGNTIYF.

This clone was seen repeatedly, ten times or more. The chain links TRBV18 to TRBJ1-5; 10 bases line up with TRBD1. From germline, CDR1 is KGHSH and CDR2 LQKENI. The V segment lost 2 bases and the J segment 2 bases; nucleotides outside the gene matches: 3. CDR3 length: 16 residues. In DNA, the CDR3 is TGTGCCAGCTCACCAGGGGGGACAGGGGGCAATCAGCCCCAGCATTTT. It encodes CASSPGGTGGNQPQHF.

This sequence joins TRBV19 and TRBJ1-4; the D is unclear. The CDR3 is 15 residues long. Germline-derived CDR1 and CDR2 are LNHDA and SQIVND (reference sequence). Trimming left V 3 bases short and J 0 bases short, with 8 bases between. The CDR3 DNA reads as TGTGCCAGTAGTATCGTATTTGCAACTAATGAAAAACTGTTTTTT. Encoded protein: CASSIVFATNEKLFF.

This clone occurred once. The chain combines TRBV19 with TRBJ1-5, with TRBD1 as a possible D gene (6 bases). Germline-derived CDR1 and CDR2 are LNHDA and SQIVND (reference sequence). V lost 10 bases and J lost 3, with 19 bases in between. The CDR3 loop spans 15 amino acids. The CDR3 coding sequence is TGTGCCACAACGCCCCTGACAGGCCCCAATCAGCCCCAGCATTTT. It is translated as CATTPLTGPNQPQHF.

V and J are TRBV28 and TRBJ2-7; D remains ambiguous. The CDR3 runs to 14 residues. V dropped 3 bases and J dropped 5 bases, with 14 bases sitting between them. CDR1 MDHEN and CDR2 SYDVKM come from the germline V gene. CDR3 sequence (DNA): TGTGCCAGCAGTTTTACCGCTAGATCCAACGAGCAGTACTTC. As protein: CASSFTARSNEQYF.